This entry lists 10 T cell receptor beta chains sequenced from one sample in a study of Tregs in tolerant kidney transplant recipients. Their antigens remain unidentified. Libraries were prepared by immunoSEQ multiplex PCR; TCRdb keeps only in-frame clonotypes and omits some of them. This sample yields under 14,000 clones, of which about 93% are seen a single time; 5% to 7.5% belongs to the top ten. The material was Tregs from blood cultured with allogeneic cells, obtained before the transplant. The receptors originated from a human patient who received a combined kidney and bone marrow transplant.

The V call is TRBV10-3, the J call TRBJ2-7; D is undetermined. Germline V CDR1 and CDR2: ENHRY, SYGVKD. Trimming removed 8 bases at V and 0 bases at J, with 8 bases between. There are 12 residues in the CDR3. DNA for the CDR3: TGTGCCATCTCGGCTACCTCCTACGAGCAGTACTTC. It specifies CAISATSYEQYF.

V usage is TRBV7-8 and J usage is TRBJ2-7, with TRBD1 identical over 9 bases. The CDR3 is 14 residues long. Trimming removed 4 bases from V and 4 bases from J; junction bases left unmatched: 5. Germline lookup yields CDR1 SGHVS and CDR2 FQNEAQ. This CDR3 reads CASSSRQGGYEQYF. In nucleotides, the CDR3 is TGTGCCAGCAGCTCTCGACAGGGGGGGTACGAGCAGTACTTC.

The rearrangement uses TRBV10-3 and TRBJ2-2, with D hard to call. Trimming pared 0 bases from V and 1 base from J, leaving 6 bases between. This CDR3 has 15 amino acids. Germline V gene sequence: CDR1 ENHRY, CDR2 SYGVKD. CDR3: CAISESPKNTGELFF. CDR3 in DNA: TGTGCCATCAGTGAGTCACCCAAGAACACCGGGGAGCTGTTTTTT.

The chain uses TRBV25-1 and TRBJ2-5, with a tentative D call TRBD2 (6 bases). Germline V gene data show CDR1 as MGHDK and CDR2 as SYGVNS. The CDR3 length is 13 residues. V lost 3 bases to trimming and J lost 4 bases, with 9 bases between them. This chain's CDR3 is CASSDSGVETQYF. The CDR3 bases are TGTGCCAGCAGTGATTCGGGGGTAGAGACCCAGTACTTC.

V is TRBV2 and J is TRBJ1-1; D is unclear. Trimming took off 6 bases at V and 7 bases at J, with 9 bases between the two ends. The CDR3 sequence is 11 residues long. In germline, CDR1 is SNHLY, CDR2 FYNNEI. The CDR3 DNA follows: TGTGCCAGCAGGGCGCGGCTTGAAGCTTTCTTT. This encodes CASRARLEAFF. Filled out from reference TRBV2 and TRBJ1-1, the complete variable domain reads EPEVTQTPSHQVTQMGQEVILRCVPISNHLYFYWYRQILGQKVEFLVSFYNNEISEKSEIFDDQFSVERPDGSNFTLKIRSTKLEDSAMYFCASRARLEAFFGQGTRLTVV.

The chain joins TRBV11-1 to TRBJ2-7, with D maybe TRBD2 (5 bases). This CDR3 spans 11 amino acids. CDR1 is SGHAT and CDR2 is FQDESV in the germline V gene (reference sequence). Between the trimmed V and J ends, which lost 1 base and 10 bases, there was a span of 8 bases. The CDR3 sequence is CASSLVGIQYF. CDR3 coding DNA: TGTGCCAGCAGCTTAGTCGGGATACAGTACTTC.

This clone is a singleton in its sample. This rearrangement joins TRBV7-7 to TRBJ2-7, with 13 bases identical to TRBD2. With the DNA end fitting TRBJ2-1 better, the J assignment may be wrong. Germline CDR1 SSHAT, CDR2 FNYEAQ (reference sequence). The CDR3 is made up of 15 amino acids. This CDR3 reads CASSRRLAGGDEQFF. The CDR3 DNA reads TGTGCCAGCAGCCGGAGACTAGCGGGAGGTGATGAGCAGTTCTTC.

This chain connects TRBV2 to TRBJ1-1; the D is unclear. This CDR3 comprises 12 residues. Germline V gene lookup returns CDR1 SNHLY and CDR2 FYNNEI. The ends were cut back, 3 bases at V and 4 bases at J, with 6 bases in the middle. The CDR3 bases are TGTGCCAGCAGTGAGCCGGGCACTGAAGCTTTCTTT. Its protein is CASSEPGTEAFF.

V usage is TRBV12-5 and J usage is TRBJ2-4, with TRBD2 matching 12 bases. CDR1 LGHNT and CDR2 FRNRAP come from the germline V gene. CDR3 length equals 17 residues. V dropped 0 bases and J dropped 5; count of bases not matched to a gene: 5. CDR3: CASGLVLAGGGENIQYF. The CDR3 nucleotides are TGTGCTAGTGGTTTGGTACTAGCGGGAGGCGGGGAAAACATTCAGTACTTC.

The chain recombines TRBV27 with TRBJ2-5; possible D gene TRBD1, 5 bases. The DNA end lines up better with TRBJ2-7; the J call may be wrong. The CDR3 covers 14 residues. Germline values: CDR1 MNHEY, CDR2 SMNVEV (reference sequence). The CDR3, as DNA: TGTGCCAGCACAAAAGGCCGGTTTACAGGCGAGCAGTACTTC. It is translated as CASTKGRFTGEQYF.